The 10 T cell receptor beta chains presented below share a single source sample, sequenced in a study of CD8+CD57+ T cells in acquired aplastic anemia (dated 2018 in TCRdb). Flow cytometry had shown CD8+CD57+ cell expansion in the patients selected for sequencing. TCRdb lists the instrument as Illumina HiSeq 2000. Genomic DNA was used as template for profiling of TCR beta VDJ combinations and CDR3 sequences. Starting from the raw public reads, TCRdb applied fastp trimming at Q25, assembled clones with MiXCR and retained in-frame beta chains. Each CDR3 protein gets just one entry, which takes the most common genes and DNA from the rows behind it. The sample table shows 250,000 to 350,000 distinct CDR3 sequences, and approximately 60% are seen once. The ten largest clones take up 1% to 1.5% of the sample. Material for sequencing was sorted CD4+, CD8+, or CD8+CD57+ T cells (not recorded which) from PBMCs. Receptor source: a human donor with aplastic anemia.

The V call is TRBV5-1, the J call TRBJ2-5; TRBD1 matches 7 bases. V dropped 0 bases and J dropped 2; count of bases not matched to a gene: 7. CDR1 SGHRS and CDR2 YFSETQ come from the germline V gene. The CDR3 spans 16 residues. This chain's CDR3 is CASSLGGTVAQETQYF. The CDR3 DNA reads TGCGCCAGCAGCTTGGGTGGGACAGTTGCACAAGAGACCCAGTACTTC.

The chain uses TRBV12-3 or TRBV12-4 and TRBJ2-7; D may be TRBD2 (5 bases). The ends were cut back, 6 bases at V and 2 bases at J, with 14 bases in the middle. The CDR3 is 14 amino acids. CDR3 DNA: TGTGCCAGCAGGCTTCGAGGGCCGACCTACGAGCAGTACTTC. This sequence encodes CASRLRGPTYEQYF.

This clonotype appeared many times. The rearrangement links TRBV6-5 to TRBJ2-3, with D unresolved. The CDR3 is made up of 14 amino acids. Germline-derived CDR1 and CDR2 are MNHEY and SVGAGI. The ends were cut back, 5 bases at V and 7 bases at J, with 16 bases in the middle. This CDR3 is CASSPTSSGYTQYF. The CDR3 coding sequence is TGTGCCAGCAGTCCCACCTCTTCGGGTTATACGCAGTATTTT.

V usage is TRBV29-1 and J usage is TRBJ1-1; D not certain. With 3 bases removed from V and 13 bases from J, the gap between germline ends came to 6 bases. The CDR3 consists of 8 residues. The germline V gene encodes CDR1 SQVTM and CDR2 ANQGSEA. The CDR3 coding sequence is TGCAGCGTTGATGAGGGTTTCTTT. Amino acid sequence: CSVDEGFF.

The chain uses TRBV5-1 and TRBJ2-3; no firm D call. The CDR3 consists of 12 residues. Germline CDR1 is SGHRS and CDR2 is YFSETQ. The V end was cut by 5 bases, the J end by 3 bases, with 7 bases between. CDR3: CASREQTDTQYF. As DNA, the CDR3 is TGCGCCAGCAGAGAACAGACAGATACGCAGTATTTT.

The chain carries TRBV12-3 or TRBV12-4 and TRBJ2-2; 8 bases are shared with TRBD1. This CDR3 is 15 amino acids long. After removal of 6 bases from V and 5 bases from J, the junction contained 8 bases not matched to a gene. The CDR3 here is CASRPAGTGTGELFF. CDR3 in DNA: TGTGCCAGCAGGCCAGCCGGGACAGGAACCGGGGAGCTGTTTTTT.

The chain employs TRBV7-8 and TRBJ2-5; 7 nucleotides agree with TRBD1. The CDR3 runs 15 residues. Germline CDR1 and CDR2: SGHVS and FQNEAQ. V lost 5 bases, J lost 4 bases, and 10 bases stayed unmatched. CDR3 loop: CASSRPDRAGETQYF. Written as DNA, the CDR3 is TGTGCCAGCAGCCGACCTGACAGGGCAGGAGAGACCCAGTACTTC. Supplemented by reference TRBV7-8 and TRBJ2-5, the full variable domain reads GAGVSQSPRYKVAKRGQDVALRCDPISGHVSLFWYQQALGQGPEFLTYFQNEAQLDKSGLPSDRFFAERPEGSVSTLKIQRTQQEDSAVYLCASSRPDRAGETQYFGPGTRLLVL.

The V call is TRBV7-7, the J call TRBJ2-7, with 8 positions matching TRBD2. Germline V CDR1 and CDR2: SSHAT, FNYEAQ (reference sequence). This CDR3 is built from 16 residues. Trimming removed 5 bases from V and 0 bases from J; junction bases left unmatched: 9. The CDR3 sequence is CASSPRPGTSSYEQYF. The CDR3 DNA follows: TGTGCCAGCAGCCCACGCCCCGGGACTAGCTCCTACGAGCAGTACTTC.

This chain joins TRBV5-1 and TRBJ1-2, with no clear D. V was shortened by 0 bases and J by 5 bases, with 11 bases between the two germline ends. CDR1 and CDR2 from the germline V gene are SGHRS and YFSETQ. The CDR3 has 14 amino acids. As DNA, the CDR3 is TGCGCCAGCAGCTTGGCGGAGATAGTTTATGGCTACACCTTC. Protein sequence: CASSLAEIVYGYTF.

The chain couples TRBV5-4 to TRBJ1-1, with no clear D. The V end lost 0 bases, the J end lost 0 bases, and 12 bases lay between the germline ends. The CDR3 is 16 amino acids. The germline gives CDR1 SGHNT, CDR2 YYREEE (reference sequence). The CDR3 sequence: CASSLDGSTLNTEAFF. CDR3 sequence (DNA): TGTGCCAGCAGCTTGGACGGAAGCACACTGAACACTGAAGCTTTCTTT.